What follows are 7 T cell receptor beta chains derived from one specimen sequenced in a study of beta chain features in type 1 diabetes. The isolated RNA, all of it, was reverse transcribed, so expressed TCRB transcripts were what got sequenced. Sequencing was performed with immunoSEQ multiplex PCR; in TCRdb, only in-frame clones are kept and a portion is missing. The table includes fewer than 650,000 clones, around 15% detected once. The sample taken for sequencing was naive CD4+ T cells from blood. These receptors originate from a man between 18 and 29 years old in good health.

Comment on this clone: The same CDR3 also results from other DNA sequences found in this sample. V and J are TRBV9 and TRBJ1-2; D is ambiguous. The germline V gene has CDR1 SGDLS and CDR2 YYNGEE. The CDR3 runs 15 residues. Trimming pared 0 bases from V and 1 base from J, leaving 10 bases between. CDR3 protein: CASSVDGGVNYGYTF. The DNA of the CDR3 is TGTGCCAGCAGCGTAGATGGAGGAGTTAACTATGGCTACACCTTC.

This clone was seen more than once but under ten times. The chain uses TRBV4-1 and TRBJ2-1, with 11 bases identical to TRBD1. Germline V gene sequence: CDR1 MGHRA, CDR2 YSYEKL. The CDR3 extends over 14 amino acids. The junction had 4 bases not matched to a gene; V was cut back by 6 bases and J by 6 bases. CDR3 DNA: TGCGCCAGCAGTGGACAGGGGGCTCTCAATGAGCAGTTCTTC. It specifies CASSGQGALNEQFF.

There are a few counts of this clone. The chain is built from TRBV29-1 and TRBJ2-3; D may match TRBD1 or TRBD2 (5 bases each). The CDR3 has 14 amino acids. Trimming shortened V by 4 bases and J by 0 bases, and 11 bases separated the two germline ends. Germline V lookup: CDR1 SQVTM, CDR2 ANQGSEA. CDR3 in DNA: TGCAGCGTTGTAAGGGACCCTAGCACAGATACGCAGTATTTT. It yields the protein CSVVRDPSTDTQYF.

This clone has only one observation. The chain recombines TRBV12-2 with TRBJ1-5; TRBD1 was called by the table and not checked on the DNA. TRBV12-2 corresponds to a pseudogene. The CDR3 length is 16 residues. The CDR3 spells CASRLRVDSYNQPQHF. Written as DNA, the CDR3 is TGTGCAAGTCGCTTAAGGGTAGACAGCTACAATCAGCCCCAGCATTTT.

The gene calls are TRBV29-1 and TRBJ2-3, with D perhaps TRBD1 (5 bases). Germline CDR1 is SQVTM and CDR2 is ANQGSEA. The germline V and J ends were trimmed by 2 bases and 0 bases, with 9 bases remaining between them. The CDR3 is made up of 14 amino acids. Here the CDR3 reads CSVEQRGSTDTQYF. The CDR3 DNA is TGCAGCGTTGAACAAAGGGGTAGCACAGATACGCAGTATTTT.

Only a few counts were recorded for this clone. The V call is TRBV19, the J call TRBJ2-1; no reliable D call. V was pared by 5 bases and J by 6 bases, with 11 bases between. CDR3 length: 13 residues. Germline V gene sequence: CDR1 LNHDA, CDR2 SQIVND (reference sequence). The CDR3 nucleotides read TGTGCCAGTAGTCCTCCCAAGTTCAATGAGCAGTTCTTC. Translation gives CASSPPKFNEQFF.

This chain uses TRBV7-3 with TRBJ2-2, with a weak D call TRBD1 (5 bases). Trimming took off 5 bases at V and 5 bases at J, with 15 bases between the two ends. The CDR3 loop spans 15 amino acids. CDR1 and CDR2 from the germline V gene are SGHTA and FQGTGA. This chain's CDR3 is CASSNQGSRTGELFF. The CDR3 DNA reads as TGTGCCAGCAGCAACCAGGGTTCTCGGACCGGGGAGCTGTTTTTT.